These 18 T cell receptor beta chains were sequenced from one sample in a study of blood T cell repertoires in COVID-19. The table came from immunoSEQ multiplex PCR; TCRdb's copy has only in-frame clones and leaves some out. The sample yields about 78,000 clones, around 90% seen once. The sequencing input was peripheral blood. The receptors stem from a woman aged 80 or over with active or convalescent COVID-19.

The chain joins TRBV30 to TRBJ1-4; D may be TRBD1 (5 bases). Germline V gene data show CDR1 as GTSNPN and CDR2 as SVGIG (reference sequence). The CDR3 consists of 13 residues. Trimming took off 1 base at V and 8 bases at J, with 11 bases between the two ends. CDR3 residues: CAWSDGAGEKLFF. The DNA for the CDR3 is TGTGCCTGGAGTGACGGGGCGGGGGAAAAACTGTTTTTT.

The V gene is TRBV27, the J gene TRBJ2-5; 8 nucleotides align to TRBD2. Germline CDR1 and CDR2: MNHEY and SMNVEV (reference sequence). V gave up 6 bases and J gave up 9 bases; unmatched junction bases: 9. The CDR3 contains 13 residues. As DNA, the CDR3 is TGTGCCAGCAGAGACTGGGCGGGGGGACCCCAGTACTTC. Its translation is CASRDWAGGPQYF.

The chain is built from TRBV7-6 and TRBJ2-1; D unresolved. Trimming shortened V by 5 bases and J by 6 bases, and 11 bases separated the two germline ends. Germline V lookup: CDR1 SGHVS, CDR2 FNYEAQ. CDR3 length equals 13 residues. As DNA, the CDR3 is TGTGCCAGCAGCCAAGAGAGAGGCAATGAGCAGTTCTTC. Amino acids: CASSQERGNEQFF.

The gene calls are TRBV20-1 and TRBJ1-1; TRBD1 matches at 7 bases. Germline V gives CDR1 DFQATT, CDR2 SNEGSKA (reference sequence). The V gene end was trimmed by 3 bases and the J gene end by 10 bases; junction bases not matched to a gene: 5. This CDR3 is 11 amino acids long. CDR3 in amino acids: CSARLDRLAFF. Here the CDR3 DNA reads TGCAGTGCTAGGCTGGACAGGTTAGCTTTCTTT.

This chain joins TRBV7-4 and TRBJ2-7; D unresolved. Trimming took off 1 base at V and 3 bases at J, with 13 bases between the two ends. CDR3 size: 15 residues. Germline CDR1 reads SGHVT; CDR2 reads SQSDAQ. The CDR3 loop reads CASSLVRQADYEQYF. The CDR3 DNA reads as TGTGCCAGCAGCTTAGTACGGCAGGCCGACTACGAGCAGTACTTC.

This chain links TRBV5-6 with TRBJ2-7; D gene uncertain. There are 14 residues in the CDR3. V lost 0 bases, J lost 0 bases, and 7 bases lay in between. CDR1 SGHDT and CDR2 YYEEEE come from the germline V gene. The CDR3 nucleotides are TGTGCCAGCAGCTTGGGGCGGAACTCCTACGAGCAGTACTTC. Translated, it gives CASSLGRNSYEQYF.

The chain uses TRBV28 and TRBJ2-1; 11 bases line up with TRBD2. The J segment lost 7 bases and the V segment lost 3 bases, leaving 8 bases of the junction unmatched. There are 16 residues in the CDR3. CDR1 and CDR2 (germline): MDHEN, SYDVKM. The CDR3 nucleotides are TGTGCCAGCAGTTTTCTGACTAGCGGGATAAAGAATGAGCAGTTCTTC. Its translation is CASSFLTSGIKNEQFF.

The CDR3 region is CASSASGDYTGELFF. The CDR3 DNA reads as TGTGCCAGCAGCGCTAGCGGGGACTACACCGGGGAGCTGTTTTTT. This chain links TRBV7-9 with TRBJ2-2, with 9 bases fitting TRBD2. Germline-derived CDR1 and CDR2 are SEHNR and FQNEAQ (reference sequence). CDR3 size: 15 residues. Losses at the gene ends were 5 bases for V and 3 bases for J; bases not matched to a gene: 4.

The rearrangement joins TRBV27 to TRBJ1-1; 12 nucleotides line up with TRBD1. CDR1 is MNHEY, CDR2 SMNVEV, per germline (reference sequence). Losses at the gene ends were 0 bases for V and 3 bases for J; bases not matched to a gene: 8. The CDR3 length is 18 residues. The CDR3 DNA reads as TGTGCCAGCAGTTTATCGGGGTGGGACAGGGGGCGGGACACTGAAGCTTTCTTT. Translating it yields CASSLSGWDRGRDTEAFF.

This sequence joins TRBV5-1 and TRBJ1-1, with 7 positions matching TRBD1. CDR1 and CDR2 from the germline V gene are SGHRS and YFSETQ. V lost 2 bases and J lost 4; bases outside the gene matches: 5. The CDR3 runs to 14 residues. The CDR3 loop is CASSLRQGGTEAFF. The DNA of the CDR3 is TGCGCCAGCAGCTTACGACAGGGTGGCACTGAAGCTTTCTTT. The full variable domain, with the rest looked up from reference TRBV5-1 and TRBJ1-1, is KAGVTQTPRYLIKTRGQQVTLSCSPISGHRSVSWYQQTPGQGLQFLFEYFSETQRNKGNFPGRFSGRQFSNSRSEMNVSTLELGDSALYLCASSLRQGGTEAFFGQGTRLTVV.

The V and J genes are TRBV6-2 or TRBV6-3 and TRBJ2-1, with TRBD2 matching 14 bases. Germline CDR1 and CDR2: MNHEY and SVGEGT. The junction had 8 bases not matched to a gene; V was cut back by 4 bases and J by 9 bases. CDR3 length: 16 amino acids. The chain's CDR3 is CASSSAGLAGAGEQFF. The CDR3 DNA reads as TGTGCCAGCAGTTCTGCGGGACTAGCGGGAGCCGGTGAGCAGTTCTTC.

CDR3: CASSGNRGRDEQYF. CDR3 nucleotides: TGTGCCAGTAGTGGAAACAGGGGAAGGGACGAGCAGTACTTC. V usage is TRBV19 and J usage is TRBJ2-7, with 7 bases fitting TRBD1. V shed 5 bases, J shed 5 bases, and the junction held 9 bases outside the gene matches. Germline-derived CDR1 and CDR2 are LNHDA and SQIVND (reference sequence). The CDR3 contains 14 residues.

The chain couples TRBV20-1 to TRBJ2-5; TRBD2 is a possible D gene (6 bases). The ends were cut back, 3 bases at V and 5 bases at J, with 19 bases in the middle. Germline V gene data show CDR1 as DFQATT and CDR2 as SNEGSKA (reference sequence). The CDR3 extends over 15 amino acids. The CDR3, as DNA: TGCAGTGCTAGTCCCACTCTAGGAGGGGTCGAGACCCAGTACTTC. Amino acids: CSASPTLGGVETQYF.

V usage is TRBV2 and J usage is TRBJ1-2; 9 nucleotides align to TRBD1. The germline V gene has CDR1 SNHLY and CDR2 FYNNEI. J lost 3 bases, V lost 6 bases, and 5 bases had no gene match. The CDR3 spans 14 residues. This chain's CDR3 is CASRDRGIYYGYTF. The CDR3 bases are TGTGCCAGCAGGGACAGGGGAATTTACTATGGCTACACCTTC. Drawing the rest from reference TRBV2 and TRBJ1-2, the complete variable domain is EPEVTQTPSHQVTQMGQEVILRCVPISNHLYFYWYRQILGQKVEFLVSFYNNEISEKSEIFDDQFSVERPDGSNFTLKIRSTKLEDSAMYFCASRDRGIYYGYTFGSGTRLTVV.

The chain uses TRBV18 and TRBJ1-4; D might be TRBD1 (5 bases). The CDR3 covers 14 residues. Trimming cost V 10 bases and J 8 bases, with 20 bases left between them. From germline, CDR1 is KGHSH and CDR2 LQKENI. CDR3 residues: CATPLGSPGEKLFF. In nucleotides, the CDR3 is TGTGCCACCCCACTCGGCTCCCCAGGGGAAAAACTGTTTTTT. Using reference TRBV18 and TRBJ1-4 for the parts outside the CDR3, the full variable domain is NAGVMQNPRHLVRRRGQEARLRCSPMKGHSHVYWYRQLPEEGLKFMVYLQKENIIDESGMPKERFSAEFPKEGPSILRIQQVVRGDSAAYFCATPLGSPGEKLFFGSGTQLSVL.

This clone appeared a single time. The chain carries TRBV5-5 and TRBJ1-1, with D perhaps matching TRBD1 (6 bases). CDR3 length equals 16 residues. V gave up 1 base and J gave up 2 bases, with 15 bases separating them. CDR1 SGHKS and CDR2 YYEKEE come from the germline V gene (reference sequence). CDR3 nucleotides: TGTGCCAGCAGCTTGCGTGGGGGGGCGGTAAACACTGAAGCTTTCTTT. Translated, it gives CASSLRGGAVNTEAFF.

The V call is TRBV7-3, the J call TRBJ1-2; possibly TRBD1 for D (5 bases). Germline V gives CDR1 SGHTA, CDR2 FQGTGA. V was pared by 5 bases and J by 0 bases, with 7 bases between. This CDR3 is 13 amino acids long. CDR3 nucleotide sequence: TGTGCCAGCAGCCCAGGGTCTAACTATGGCTACACCTTC. Translated, it gives CASSPGSNYGYTF.

This chain uses TRBV7-2 with TRBJ1-5; tentatively, D is TRBD1 (6 bases). This CDR3 is built from 15 residues. Germline CDR1 reads SGHTA; CDR2 reads FQGNSA. Between the trimmed V and J ends, which lost 1 base and 2 bases, there was a span of 9 bases. CDR3: CASSLDRAGNQPQHF. In nucleotides, the CDR3 is TGTGCCAGCAGCTTAGACAGGGCAGGCAATCAGCCCCAGCATTTT. The complete variable domain, with remaining parts taken from reference TRBV7-2 and TRBJ1-5, reads GAGVSQSPSNKVTEKGKDVELRCDPISGHTALYWYRQSLGQGLEFLIYFQGNSAPDKSGLPSDRFSAERTGGSVSTLTIQRTQQEDSAVYLCASSLDRAGNQPQHFGDGTRLSIL.